This passage covers 30 T cell receptor beta chains from one sample sequenced in a study of blood T cell repertoires in COVID-19. Assay used: immunoSEQ multiplex PCR; TCRdb lists only in-frame clones, some missing. The repertoire holds fewer than 200,000 clones, with approximately 78% as singletons. Sequenced material: PBMCs or T cells enriched from blood (not recorded which). The receptors originated from a woman in her fifties or sixties who had recovered from COVID-19.

This chain joins TRBV5-1 and TRBJ2-3, with a weak D call TRBD2 (5 bases). Germline CDR1 and CDR2: SGHRS and YFSETQ. V lost 1 base and J 1 base, leaving 13 bases between the germline ends. This CDR3 has 16 residues. The CDR3 spells CASSLPEGAGTDTQYF. In nucleotides, the CDR3 is TGCGCCAGCAGCTTGCCCGAGGGCGCCGGCACAGATACGCAGTATTTT.

This rearrangement joins TRBV18 to TRBJ1-1; 8 nucleotides agree with TRBD1. The ends lost 1 base at V and 0 bases at J; junction bases unmatched: 7. The CDR3 spans 17 residues. Germline assignment: CDR1 KGHSH and CDR2 LQKENI. CDR3 in amino acids: CASSPRSTGELNTEAFF. The CDR3 DNA follows: TGTGCCAGCTCACCACGGTCGACAGGGGAGTTGAACACTGAAGCTTTCTTT.

The chain employs TRBV7-2 and TRBJ2-3; a weak D match, TRBD1 (6 bases). V was clipped by 4 bases and J by 6 bases, with 11 bases between them. The CDR3 spans 13 residues. Germline-derived CDR1 and CDR2 are SGHTA and FQGNSA. CDR3 in DNA: TGTGCCAGCAGCTCAGGGGCTGGCGATACGCAGTATTTT. It translates to CASSSGAGDTQYF.

V is TRBV7-9 and J is TRBJ1-1, with a weak D call TRBD1 (5 bases). Trimming cost V 5 bases and J 1 base, with 14 bases left between them. The CDR3 is made up of 15 amino acids. The germline V gene has CDR1 SEHNR and CDR2 FQNEAQ (reference sequence). CDR3 bases: TGTGCCAGCAGCGCGGGACCGACGGGGAACACTGAAGCTTTCTTT. This gives the protein CASSAGPTGNTEAFF.

The chain has TRBV7-2 and TRBJ1-1; D gene unclear. This CDR3 comprises 15 residues. V lost 1 base to trimming and J lost 2 bases, with 11 bases between them. CDR1 is SGHTA and CDR2 is FQGNSA in the germline V gene. DNA of the CDR3: TGTGCCAGCAGCTTAGGTCGAACAGTTAACACTGAAGCTTTCTTT. It specifies CASSLGRTVNTEAFF.

This clone appeared a single time. The genes are TRBV5-1 and TRBJ2-3; a possible D gene is TRBD2 (6 bases). CDR1 is SGHRS and CDR2 is YFSETQ in the germline V gene. V lost 2 bases, J lost 6 bases, and 19 bases lay in between. The CDR3 spans 16 residues. This CDR3 is CASSLGGLSMGDTQYF. In nucleotides, the CDR3 is TGCGCCAGCAGCTTAGGTGGACTATCGATGGGCGATACGCAGTATTTT.

The chain carries TRBV4-1 and TRBJ2-7; D perhaps matches TRBD1 (6 bases). The germline CDR1 and CDR2 sequences are MGHRA and YSYEKL. The ends were cut back, 3 bases at V and 4 bases at J, with 10 bases in the middle. The CDR3 runs to 13 residues. The CDR3 DNA reads as TGCGCCAGCAGCCAGCCGCAGGGGTACGAGCAGTACTTC. Translation gives CASSQPQGYEQYF.

The rearrangement uses TRBV7-9 and TRBJ2-1, with D possibly TRBD1 on 6 matching bases. V was pared by 4 bases and J by 5 bases, with 9 bases between. The germline V gene has CDR1 SEHNR and CDR2 FQNEAQ (reference sequence). The CDR3 length is 13 residues. The CDR3 is CASSSTGNNEQFF. The CDR3 nucleotides read TGTGCCAGCAGCTCGACAGGTAACAATGAGCAGTTCTTC.

This chain uses TRBV27 with TRBJ1-2; 8 nucleotides agree with TRBD1. The germline gives CDR1 MNHEY, CDR2 SMNVEV (reference sequence). The CDR3 loop spans 16 amino acids. J was trimmed by 4 bases and V by 8 bases; bases with no gene match: 15. CDR3 loop: CASGDRGLNALYGYTF. CDR3 sequence (DNA): TGTGCCAGCGGTGACAGGGGACTAAACGCCCTCTATGGCTACACCTTC.

This chain links TRBV7-9 with TRBJ1-5; D call uncertain. V was shortened by 2 bases and J by 9 bases, with 8 bases between the two germline ends. Germline assignment: CDR1 SEHNR and CDR2 FQNEAQ (reference sequence). The CDR3 consists of 12 residues. The CDR3 bases are TGTGCCAGCAGCTTATGGCAGCGGCCCCAGCATTTT. Translation: CASSLWQRPQHF.

This clone showed up just once. This chain links TRBV2 with TRBJ2-5; no definite D call. The CDR3 runs to 12 residues. The V end lost 5 bases, the J end lost 5 bases, and 9 bases lay between the germline ends. Per the germline V gene, CDR1 is SNHLY and CDR2 is FYNNEI. CDR3 residues: CASSIERETQYF. In nucleotides, the CDR3 is TGTGCCAGCAGTATCGAGAGGGAGACCCAGTACTTC.

This clone was detected once. J is TRBJ2-1 and V is TRBV15, with TRBD1 identical over 8 bases. Germline loops: CDR1 LNHNV, CDR2 YYDKDF (reference sequence). V lost 8 bases, J lost 0 bases, and 15 bases stayed unmatched. The CDR3 has 18 residues. CDR3 nucleotides: TGTGCCACCCGGGGTACAGGGGGGAGCGCTAGCTCCTACAATGAGCAGTTCTTC. Amino acids: CATRGTGGSASSYNEQFF.

V is TRBV6-5 and J is TRBJ2-1; 8 bases align to TRBD1. J was trimmed by 5 bases and V by 7 bases; bases with no gene match: 7. The CDR3 totals 14 residues. Germline CDR1 MNHEY, CDR2 SVGAGI. The CDR3 here is CASTKDRVDNEQFF. The CDR3 coding sequence is TGTGCCAGCACGAAGGACAGGGTGGACAATGAGCAGTTCTTC.

This clone was found a few times. This chain connects TRBV5-1 to TRBJ2-7; 8 nucleotides agree with TRBD1. Trimming at V came to 4 bases and at J to 6 bases, leaving 3 bases not matched to a gene. The CDR3 sequence is 12 residues long. CDR1 SGHRS and CDR2 YFSETQ come from the germline V gene. CDR3 protein: CASSTGQGEQYF. CDR3 sequence (DNA): TGCGCCAGCAGCACAGGACAGGGCGAGCAGTACTTC. Using reference TRBV5-1 and TRBJ2-7 for the parts outside the CDR3, the full variable domain is KAGVTQTPRYLIKTRGQQVTLSCSPISGHRSVSWYQQTPGQGLQFLFEYFSETQRNKGNFPGRFSGRQFSNSRSEMNVSTLELGDSALYLCASSTGQGEQYFGPGTRLTVT.

The genes are TRBV5-1 and TRBJ2-4, with D maybe TRBD2 (6 bases). The CDR3 contains 17 residues. Germline V CDR1 and CDR2: SGHRS, YFSETQ. Trimming removed 0 bases from V and 1 base from J, with 14 bases in between. The chain's CDR3 is CASSLVTSLGAKNIQYF. The CDR3 DNA is TGCGCCAGCAGCTTGGTCACTAGCCTTGGGGCCAAAAACATTCAGTACTTC.

The V and J genes are TRBV2 and TRBJ1-1; D may be TRBD1 (5 bases). The CDR3 runs to 11 residues. Germline-derived CDR1 and CDR2 are SNHLY and FYNNEI. V lost 9 bases and J lost 5, with 10 bases in between. CDR3: CASTRETEAFF. The CDR3 region has the DNA TGTGCCAGTACCAGGGAAACTGAAGCTTTCTTT.

This clone has more than one count but fewer than ten. The V gene is TRBV10-1, the J gene TRBJ1-1; 11 bases agree with TRBD1. The CDR3 extends over 17 amino acids. J gave up 3 bases and V 5 bases, and 11 bases lay outside the gene matches. Germline assignment: CDR1 WNHNN and CDR2 SYGVQD (reference sequence). The CDR3 loop is CASSTPGQGEGYTEAFF. The DNA for the CDR3 is TGCGCCAGCAGTACCCCGGGACAGGGGGAAGGGTACACTGAAGCTTTCTTT.

The sample holds a few counts of this clone. V and J are TRBV10-3 and TRBJ1-5, with D tentatively TRBD1 (5 bases). The CDR3 loop spans 13 amino acids. The germline gives CDR1 ENHRY, CDR2 SYGVKD. Between the trimmed V and J ends, which lost 8 bases and 6 bases, there was a span of 14 bases. The chain's CDR3 is CAIAQGKGQPQHF. The CDR3 DNA reads as TGTGCCATCGCCCAGGGAAAGGGTCAGCCCCAGCATTTT.

The V call is TRBV3-1 (or the pseudogene TRBV3-2), the J call TRBJ2-7, with a weak D call TRBD1 (6 bases). Germline assignment: CDR1 LGHDT and CDR2 YNNKEL (reference sequence). The CDR3 totals 15 residues. With 1 base removed from V and 0 bases from J, the gap between germline ends came to 10 bases. CDR3 residues: CASSQGQASSYEQYF. Written as DNA, the CDR3 is TGTGCCAGCAGCCAAGGACAGGCAAGCTCCTACGAGCAGTACTTC.

CDR3 residues: CASSQFRTGRGTGELFF. The DNA for the CDR3 is TGCGCCAGCAGTCAATTTCGGACAGGCAGAGGCACCGGGGAGCTGTTTTTT. The chain employs TRBV23-1 and TRBJ2-2; 7 nucleotides agree with TRBD1. TRBV23-1 is given ORF status, its function remaining uncertain. This CDR3 contains 17 residues. The V gene end was trimmed by 1 base and the J gene end by 4 bases; junction bases not matched to a gene: 9.

The rearrangement links TRBV27 to TRBJ1-6; 10 nucleotides line up with TRBD1. J lost 7 bases, V lost 3 bases, and 9 bases had no gene match. From germline, CDR1 is MNHEY and CDR2 SMNVEV (reference sequence). The CDR3 length is 17 residues. The CDR3 DNA is TGTGCCAGCAGTTTGGGGTTGGGACAGGGGATAAATTCACCCCTCCACTTT. Encoded protein: CASSLGLGQGINSPLHF.

The chain couples TRBV21-1 to TRBJ2-7; TRBD1, the table's D call, lacks a check against the DNA. TRBV21-1 is a recognized pseudogene. This CDR3 has 16 amino acids. CDR3 DNA: TGTGCCAGCAGCAAAGCCCCCGGGACACTATCCTACGAGCAGTACTTC. Its protein is CASSKAPGTLSYEQYF.

V gene TRBV6-5 combines with J gene TRBJ1-6, with D perhaps matching TRBD1 (5 bases). The ends were cut back, 6 bases at V and 5 bases at J, with 14 bases in the middle. The CDR3 totals 15 residues. Germline V gives CDR1 MNHEY, CDR2 SVGAGI. CDR3: CASRKGSRDNSPLHF. In DNA form, the CDR3 reads TGTGCCAGCAGAAAGGGATCCAGGGATAATTCACCCCTCCACTTT.

With regard to this clone: This sample includes further DNA sequences coding for the same CDR3. The DNA of the CDR3 is TGTGCCAGCAGTCTCCCAGGACAGGGGACCTACGAGCAGTACTTC. Its protein product is CASSLPGQGTYEQYF. The chain carries TRBV28 and TRBJ2-7; 9 nucleotides agree with TRBD1. V shed 5 bases, J shed 2 bases, and the junction held 7 bases outside the gene matches. The length of the CDR3 is 15 residues. CDR1 MDHEN and CDR2 SYDVKM come from the germline V gene. Based on the CDR3 plus reference TRBV28 and TRBJ2-7, the full variable domain is DVKVTQSSRYLVKRTGEKVFLECVQDMDHENMFWYRQDPGLGLRLIYFSYDVKMKEKGDIPEGYSVSREKKERFSLILESASTNQTSMYLCASSLPGQGTYEQYFGPGTRLTVT.

The chain combines TRBV4-3 with TRBJ2-3; maybe TRBD2 (5 bases). Between the trimmed V and J ends, which lost 4 bases and 4 bases, there was a span of 18 bases. Per germline, CDR1 LGHNA and CDR2 YSLEER. CDR3 length equals 16 residues. The DNA of the CDR3 is TGCGCCAGCAGCCCCCTCGGACCGGGGTCAGCAGATACGCAGTATTTT. This codes for CASSPLGPGSADTQYF.

The chain carries TRBV7-2 and TRBJ2-3; 15 bases align to TRBD2. The V and J ends lost 0 bases and 6 bases, in that order; junction bases with no gene match: 7. The CDR3 is made up of 18 amino acids. In germline, CDR1 is SGHTA, CDR2 FQGNSA. Written as DNA, the CDR3 is TGTGCCAGCAGCTTAGCGCCGGGACTAGCGGGAGGACGCGATACGCAGTATTTT. Protein sequence: CASSLAPGLAGGRDTQYF.

The chain combines TRBV3-1 (or the pseudogene TRBV3-2) with TRBJ1-5; D unclear. Trimming stripped 4 bases from V and 0 bases from J, with 10 bases between. The CDR3 spans 15 residues. Per germline, CDR1 LGHDT and CDR2 YNNKEL (reference sequence). CDR3 residues: CASSPDTVSNQPQHF. The CDR3 DNA sequence: TGTGCCAGCAGCCCAGATACAGTTAGCAATCAGCCCCAGCATTTT.

The chain links TRBV6-5 to TRBJ2-5, with TRBD1 as a possible D gene (6 bases). The germline V gene encodes CDR1 MNHEY and CDR2 SVGAGI. CDR3 size: 13 residues. Trimming removed 2 bases from V and 9 bases from J, with 13 bases in between. This CDR3 reads CASSYGQGKAQYF. The CDR3 coding sequence is TGTGCCAGCAGTTACGGGCAGGGGAAGGCCCAGTACTTC.

This clone was seen a few times. V usage is TRBV18 and J usage is TRBJ2-1; TRBD2 matches at 7 bases. From germline, CDR1 is KGHSH and CDR2 LQKENI. Losses at the gene ends were 4 bases for V and 4 bases for J; bases not matched to a gene: 7. CDR3 size: 15 residues. The CDR3 nucleotides are TGTGCCAGCTCACTGACGGGAGGACGATACAATGAGCAGTTCTTC. Protein: CASSLTGGRYNEQFF.

The sample holds a few counts of this clone. This rearrangement joins TRBV7-2 to TRBJ1-1, with D hard to call. The CDR3 is made up of 13 amino acids. Trimming left V 1 base short and J 6 bases short, with 9 bases between. Germline lookup yields CDR1 SGHTA and CDR2 FQGNSA. The CDR3 nucleotides are TGTGCCAGCAGCTTAGTAGCCGGGTCTGAAGCTTTCTTT. Its protein is CASSLVAGSEAFF.